The TCR beta chain under discussion was sequenced for a study of blood T cell repertoires in COVID-19. Produced via immunoSEQ multiplex PCR; TCRdb's table is partial and in-frame only. The table records 60,000 or so clones, about 88% of them present only once. V was shortened by 9 bases and J by 9 bases, with 22 bases between the two germline ends. CDR1 is KGHDR, CDR2 SFDVKD, per germline. The CDR3 has 14 amino acids. This sequence joins TRBV24-1 and TRBJ2-5, with D possibly being TRBD1 (5 bases). The sample was peripheral blood. This clonotype originated in a man aged 55 to 70 with acute or convalescent COVID-19. CDR3 residues: CATERSKGNRAQYF. CDR3 bases: TGTGCCACCGAGAGATCCAAGGGGAATCGGGCCCAGTACTTC.